These 19 T cell receptor beta chains were sequenced from one sample in a study of cytomegalovirus exposure and HLA in healthy donors. PCR used 60 Vbeta primers and 13 Jbeta primers. Repertoires were generated with immunoSEQ multiplex PCR, while TCRdb's copy carries only in-frame clones and drops some. The sample records some 120,000 clones, over 60% being singletons. The specimen was PBMCs. All receptors come from a young man in good health and CMV-seropositive.

The chain has TRBV28 and TRBJ2-5; a possible D gene is TRBD1 (6 bases). Trimming stripped 5 bases from V and 5 bases from J, with 15 bases between. Per the germline V gene, CDR1 is MDHEN and CDR2 is SYDVKM. The CDR3 covers 14 residues. CDR3 protein: CASSRGQPPETQYF. CDR3 bases: TGTGCCAGCAGTCGCGGACAGCCTCCGGAGACCCAGTACTTC. Based on the CDR3 plus reference TRBV28 and TRBJ2-5, the full variable domain is DVKVTQSSRYLVKRTGEKVFLECVQDMDHENMFWYRQDPGLGLRLIYFSYDVKMKEKGDIPEGYSVSREKKERFSLILESASTNQTSMYLCASSRGQPPETQYFGPGTRLLVL.

This rearrangement joins TRBV18 to TRBJ1-2; 9 nucleotides align to TRBD1. In germline, CDR1 is KGHSH, CDR2 LQKENI. Trimming removed 5 bases from V and 4 bases from J; junction bases left unmatched: 11. The CDR3 length is 16 residues. The CDR3 DNA is TGTGCCAGCTCAACAAGACAGGGGGATTACGTCTATGGCTACACCTTC. Amino acid sequence: CASSTRQGDYVYGYTF.

The chain has TRBV9 and TRBJ1-6; D may be TRBD1 (5 bases). The CDR3 extends over 17 amino acids. Germline CDR1 reads SGDLS; CDR2 reads YYNGEE. Trimming took off 3 bases at V and 1 base at J, with 14 bases between the two ends. In DNA form, the CDR3 reads TGTGCCAGCAGCGGGGACCCGGGAGGGTCCTATAATTCACCCCTCCACTTT. It codes for CASSGDPGGSYNSPLHF.

The chain employs TRBV14 and TRBJ2-7; 9 positions agree with TRBD2. Germline V lookup: CDR1 SGHDN, CDR2 FVKESK. This CDR3 contains 15 residues. Trimming at V came to 2 bases and at J to 8 bases, leaving 10 bases not matched to a gene. CDR3 coding DNA: TGTGCCAGCAGCCAACTGTCGGGACTAGCTGCCAAGCAGTACTTC. Its protein product is CASSQLSGLAAKQYF.

The chain has TRBV7-6 and TRBJ2-7; TRBD2 agrees at 11 bases. CDR3 size: 18 residues. The V gene end was trimmed by 5 bases and the J gene end by 2 bases; junction bases not matched to a gene: 14. Looked up from germline, CDR1 is SGHVS and CDR2 is FNYEAQ. The CDR3 spells CASSPGTSGTVLTYEQYF. The DNA of the CDR3 is TGTGCCAGCAGCCCCGGGACTAGCGGAACTGTCCTAACCTACGAGCAGTACTTC.

This sequence joins TRBV20-1 and TRBJ2-3, with unresolved D. From germline, CDR1 is DFQATT and CDR2 SNEGSKA (reference sequence). The CDR3 has 10 residues. Trimming stripped 5 bases from V and 5 bases from J, with 5 bases between. CDR3 DNA: TGCAGTGCTCCCTTAGATACGCAGTATTTT. Translating it yields CSAPLDTQYF.

This chain connects TRBV30 to TRBJ1-1; perhaps TRBD1 as D (6 bases). Germline CDR1 reads GTSNPN; CDR2 reads SVGIG (reference sequence). The CDR3 consists of 15 residues. V was shortened by 0 bases and J by 1 base, with 12 bases between the two germline ends. CDR3 DNA: TGTGCCTGGAGTGTAATAGGGGGGGGGAACACTGAAGCTTTCTTT. Translating gives CAWSVIGGGNTEAFF.

This clone was found once. The gene calls are TRBV7-3 and TRBJ1-1, with TRBD1 matching over 7 bases. The CDR3 is made up of 14 amino acids. Germline values: CDR1 SGHTA, CDR2 FQGTGA. V dropped 2 bases and J dropped 7; count of bases not matched to a gene: 7. CDR3 in DNA: TGTGCCAGCAGCTTATCTGGGACAGTCATTGAAGCTTTCTTT. It encodes CASSLSGTVIEAFF.

This clone was counted a few times. V is TRBV4-3 and J is TRBJ2-7, with 8 positions matching TRBD1. Trimming took 4 bases from V and 3 from J; bases not matched to a gene: 5. This CDR3 is built from 14 residues. The germline V gene encodes CDR1 LGHNA and CDR2 YSLEER. The CDR3 region is CASSPNRGDYEQYF. The CDR3 nucleotides read TGCGCCAGCAGCCCCAACAGGGGGGACTACGAGCAGTACTTC.

This clone was counted a single time. This chain joins TRBV9 and TRBJ1-1, with 7 bases aligning to TRBD1. J gave up 11 bases and V 0 bases, and 4 bases lay outside the gene matches. The CDR3 contains 12 residues. CDR1 and CDR2 from the germline V gene are SGDLS and YYNGEE. CDR3 DNA: TGTGCCAGCAGCGTAGAGGGCAGGGGGGCTTTCTTT. Its translation: CASSVEGRGAFF.

This chain links TRBV6-1 with TRBJ1-2; D is possibly TRBD1 (5 bases). CDR3 size: 18 residues. Looked up from germline, CDR1 is MNHNS and CDR2 is SASEGT. V lost 3 bases, J lost 0 bases, and 20 bases lay in between. The DNA for the CDR3 is TGTGCCAGCAGTGAGTCACAGGCACACCAGTTAGCTAACTATGGCTACACCTTC. Translated: CASSESQAHQLANYGYTF.

This sequence joins TRBV4-3 and TRBJ2-2; the D gene is possibly TRBD2 (5 bases). CDR1 is LGHNA and CDR2 is YSLEER in the germline V gene. V lost 3 bases to trimming and J lost 7 bases, with 15 bases between them. CDR3 length equals 15 residues. CDR3 protein: CASSQDSQWSGELFF. DNA for the CDR3: TGCGCCAGCAGCCAGGACTCTCAGTGGAGCGGGGAGCTGTTTTTT.

The chain has TRBV6-5 and TRBJ1-4; possible D gene TRBD1, 5 bases. The V and J ends lost 5 bases and 8 bases respectively, with 15 bases between them. The CDR3 is 14 residues long. Germline V gene lookup returns CDR1 MNHEY and CDR2 SVGAGI. The CDR3: CASSPSGVEEKLFF. The CDR3, as DNA: TGTGCCAGCAGTCCTTCGGGGGTAGAGGAAAAACTGTTTTTT.

Notes on this clone: Mismatch with germline at one junction end may stem from a read error. The chain joins TRBV4-1 to TRBJ1-2; D gene uncertain. This CDR3 is built from 17 residues. Germline V lookup: CDR1 MGHRA, CDR2 YSYEKL. CDR3 sequence reads: CVSSQPRLRTGRYGYTF. For the CDR3, the DNA is TGCGTCAGCAGCCAACCTCGTCTTAGGACGGGGAGATATGGCTACACCTTC.

The sample holds one count of this clone. The chain joins TRBV7-8 to TRBJ2-1; 12 nucleotides agree with TRBD2. Germline CDR1 and CDR2: SGHVS and FQNEAQ. With 2 bases clipped from V and 7 bases from J, the junction kept 9 bases outside the gene matches. The CDR3 has 17 residues. CDR3 coding DNA: TGTGCCAGCAGCTTATCGGGGCTAGCGGGGGGGGAAAATGAGCAGTTCTTC. Translation: CASSLSGLAGGENEQFF.

The rearrangement links TRBV6-6 to TRBJ2-3; D remains unclear. CDR1 is MNHNY and CDR2 is SVGAGI in the germline V gene (reference sequence). V dropped 5 bases and J dropped 2 bases, with 2 bases sitting between them. This CDR3 is built from 11 residues. In DNA form, the CDR3 reads TGTGCCAGCAGTCACACAGATACGCAGTATTTT. Translation: CASSHTDTQYF.

In this sample, this clone turned up a few times. The chain uses TRBV30 and TRBJ1-4; the match to TRBD1 covers 7 bases. The CDR3 spans 13 residues. Germline CDR1 is GTSNPN and CDR2 is SVGIG (reference sequence). V lost 6 bases to trimming and J lost 5 bases; unmatched junction nucleotides: 6. CDR3 DNA: TGTGCCTGTAAACGGACAGGCAATGAAAAACTGTTTTTT. This translates into CACKRTGNEKLFF.

The chain uses TRBV18 and TRBJ1-2; TRBD1 might be the D (6 bases). CDR3 size: 14 residues. From germline, CDR1 is KGHSH and CDR2 LQKENI. Trimming pared 5 bases from V and 2 bases from J, leaving 12 bases between. CDR3 nucleotide sequence: TGTGCCAGCTCAGAGGGGCAGGGGAACTATGGCTACACCTTC. As protein: CASSEGQGNYGYTF.

The genes are TRBV28 and TRBJ1-2, with TRBD1 identical over 9 bases. The CDR3 has 12 residues. Per the germline V gene, CDR1 is MDHEN and CDR2 is SYDVKM. The V and J ends lost 8 bases and 8 bases, in that order; junction bases with no gene match: 6. The CDR3 sequence: CASCDRGYGYTF. The CDR3 DNA is TGTGCCAGCTGTGACAGGGGGTACGGCTACACCTTC.